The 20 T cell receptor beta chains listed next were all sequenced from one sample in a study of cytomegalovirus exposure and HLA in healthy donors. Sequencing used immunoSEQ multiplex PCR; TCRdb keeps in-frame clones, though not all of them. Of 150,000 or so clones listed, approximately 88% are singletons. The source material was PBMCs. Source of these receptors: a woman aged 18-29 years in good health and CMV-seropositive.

The CDR3 DNA sequence: TGTGCCTCCCGGTGGACAGGGACCCACGAGCAGTACTTC. Its protein product is CASRWTGTHEQYF. This sequence joins TRBV28 and TRBJ2-7, with TRBD1 matching 8 bases. The CDR3 extends over 13 amino acids. The V gene's germline CDR1 is MDHEN and CDR2 SYDVKM. V gave up 11 bases and J gave up 5 bases; unmatched junction bases: 11.

The CDR3 loop is CAWREPGQGLYGYTF. In DNA, the CDR3 is TGTGCCTGGAGAGAACCGGGACAGGGCCTCTATGGCTACACCTTC. This sequence joins TRBV30 and TRBJ1-2; 9 bases are a match to TRBD1. The CDR3 is made up of 15 amino acids. Germline V gives CDR1 GTSNPN, CDR2 SVGIG (reference sequence). Trimming cost V 3 bases and J 4 bases; bases outside gene matches: 9.

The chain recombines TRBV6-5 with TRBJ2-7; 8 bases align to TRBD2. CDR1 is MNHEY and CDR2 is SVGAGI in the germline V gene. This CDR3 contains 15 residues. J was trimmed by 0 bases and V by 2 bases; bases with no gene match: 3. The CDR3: CASSYRAGGSYEQYF. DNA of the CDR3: TGTGCCAGCAGTTACCGGGCGGGGGGCTCCTACGAGCAGTACTTC.

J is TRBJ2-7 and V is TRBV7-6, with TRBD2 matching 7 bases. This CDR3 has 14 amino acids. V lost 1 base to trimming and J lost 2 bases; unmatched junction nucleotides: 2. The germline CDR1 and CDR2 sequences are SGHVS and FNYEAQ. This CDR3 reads CASSLGGGTYEQYF. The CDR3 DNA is TGTGCCAGCAGCTTAGGGGGGGGAACCTACGAGCAGTACTTC.

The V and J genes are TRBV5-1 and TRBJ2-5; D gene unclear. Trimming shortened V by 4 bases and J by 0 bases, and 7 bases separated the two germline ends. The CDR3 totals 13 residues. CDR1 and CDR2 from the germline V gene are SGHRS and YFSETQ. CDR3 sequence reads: CASSEANQETQYF. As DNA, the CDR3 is TGCGCCAGCAGCGAGGCTAACCAAGAGACCCAGTACTTC.

CDR3 bases: TGTGCCAGCAGCCCATCTGCGGGGCACAATGAGCAGTTCTTC. Translating it yields CASSPSAGHNEQFF. J is TRBJ2-1 and V is TRBV7-7; D might be TRBD2 (6 bases). The CDR3 loop spans 14 amino acids. In germline, CDR1 is SSHAT, CDR2 FNYEAQ (reference sequence). Trimming pared 5 bases from V and 5 bases from J, leaving 13 bases between.

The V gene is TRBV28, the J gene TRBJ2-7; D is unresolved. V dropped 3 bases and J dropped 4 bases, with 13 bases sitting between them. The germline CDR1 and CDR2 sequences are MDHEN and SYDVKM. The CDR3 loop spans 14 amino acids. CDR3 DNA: TGTGCCAGCAGTTTTCAGGATCTCCCGTACGAGCAGTACTTC. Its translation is CASSFQDLPYEQYF.

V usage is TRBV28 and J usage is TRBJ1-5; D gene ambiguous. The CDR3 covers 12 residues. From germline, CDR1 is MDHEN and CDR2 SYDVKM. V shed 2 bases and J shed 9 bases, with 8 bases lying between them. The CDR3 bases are TGTGCCAGCAGTTTACACCTGCGGCCCCAGCATTTT. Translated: CASSLHLRPQHF.

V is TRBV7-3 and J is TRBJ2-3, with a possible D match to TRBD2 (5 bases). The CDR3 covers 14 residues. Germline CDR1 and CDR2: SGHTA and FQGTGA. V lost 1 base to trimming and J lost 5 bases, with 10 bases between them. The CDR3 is CASSLKAERDTQYF. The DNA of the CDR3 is TGTGCCAGCAGCTTAAAAGCGGAGAGAGATACGCAGTATTTT.

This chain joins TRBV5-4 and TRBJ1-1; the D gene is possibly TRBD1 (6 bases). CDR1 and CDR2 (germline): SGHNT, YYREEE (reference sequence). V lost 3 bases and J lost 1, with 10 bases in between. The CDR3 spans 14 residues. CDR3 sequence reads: CASSSQGTNTEAFF. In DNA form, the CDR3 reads TGTGCCAGCAGCTCTCAGGGGACGAACACTGAAGCTTTCTTT.

The CDR3 sequence is CASSFLAGDYEQYF. The CDR3 nucleotides read TGTGCCAGCAGTTTTCTAGCGGGAGACTACGAGCAGTACTTC. The rearrangement links TRBV27 to TRBJ2-7; 10 bases match TRBD2. V was pared by 3 bases and J by 3 bases, with 2 bases of the junction left unmatched. This CDR3 has 14 residues. Looked up from germline, CDR1 is MNHEY and CDR2 is SMNVEV (reference sequence).

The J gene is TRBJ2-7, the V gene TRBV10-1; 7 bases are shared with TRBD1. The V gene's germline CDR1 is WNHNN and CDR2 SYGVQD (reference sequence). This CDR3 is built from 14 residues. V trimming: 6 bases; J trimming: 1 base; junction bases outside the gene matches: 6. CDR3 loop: CASSPTGNSYEQYF. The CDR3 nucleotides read TGCGCCAGCAGCCCGACAGGGAATTCCTACGAGCAGTACTTC.

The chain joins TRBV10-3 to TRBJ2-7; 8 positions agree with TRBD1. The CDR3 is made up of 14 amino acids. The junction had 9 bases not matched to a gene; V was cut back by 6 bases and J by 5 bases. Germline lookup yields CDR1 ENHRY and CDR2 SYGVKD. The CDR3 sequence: CAISDYDRGHEQYF. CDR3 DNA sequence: TGTGCCATCAGCGACTACGACAGGGGCCACGAGCAGTACTTC.

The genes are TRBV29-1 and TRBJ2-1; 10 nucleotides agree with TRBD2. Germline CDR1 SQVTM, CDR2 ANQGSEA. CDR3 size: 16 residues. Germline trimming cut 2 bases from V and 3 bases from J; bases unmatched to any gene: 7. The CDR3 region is CSVETSGTSDYNEQFF. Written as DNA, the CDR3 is TGCAGCGTTGAAACTTCCGGGACTAGCGACTACAATGAGCAGTTCTTC.

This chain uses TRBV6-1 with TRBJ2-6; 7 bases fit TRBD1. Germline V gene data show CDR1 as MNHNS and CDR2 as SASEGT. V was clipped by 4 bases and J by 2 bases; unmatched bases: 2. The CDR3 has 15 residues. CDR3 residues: CASSGQGAGANVLTF. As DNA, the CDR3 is TGTGCCAGCAGTGGACAGGGTGCTGGGGCCAACGTCCTGACTTTC.

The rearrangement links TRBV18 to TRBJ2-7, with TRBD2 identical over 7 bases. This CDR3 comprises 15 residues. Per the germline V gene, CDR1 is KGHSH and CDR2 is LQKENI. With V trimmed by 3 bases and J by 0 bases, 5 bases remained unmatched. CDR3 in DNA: TGTGCCAGCTCACCCGTAGCGGGTAACTCCTACGAGCAGTACTTC. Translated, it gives CASSPVAGNSYEQYF. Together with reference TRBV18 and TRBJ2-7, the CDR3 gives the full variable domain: NAGVMQNPRHLVRRRGQEARLRCSPMKGHSHVYWYRQLPEEGLKFMVYLQKENIIDESGMPKERFSAEFPKEGPSILRIQQVVRGDSAAYFCASSPVAGNSYEQYFGPGTRLTVT.

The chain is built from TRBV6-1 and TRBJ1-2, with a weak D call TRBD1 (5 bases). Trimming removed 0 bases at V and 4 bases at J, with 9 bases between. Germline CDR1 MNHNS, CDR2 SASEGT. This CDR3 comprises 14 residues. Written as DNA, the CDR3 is TGTGCCAGCAGTGAAGCCGGGGACTTCTATGGCTACACCTTC. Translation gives CASSEAGDFYGYTF.

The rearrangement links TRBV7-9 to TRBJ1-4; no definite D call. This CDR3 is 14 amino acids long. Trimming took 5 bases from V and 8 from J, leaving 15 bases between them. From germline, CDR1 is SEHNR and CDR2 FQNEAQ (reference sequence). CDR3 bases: TGTGCCAGCAGCCCCCGCCTCGAGTGGGAAAAACTGTTTTTT. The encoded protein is CASSPRLEWEKLFF.

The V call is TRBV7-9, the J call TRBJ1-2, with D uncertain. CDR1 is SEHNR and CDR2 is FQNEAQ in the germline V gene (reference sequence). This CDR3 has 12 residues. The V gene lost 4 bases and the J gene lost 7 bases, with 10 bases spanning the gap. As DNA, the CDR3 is TGTGCCAGCAGCTCCCCTAGCGGTGGCTACACCTTC. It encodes CASSSPSGGYTF. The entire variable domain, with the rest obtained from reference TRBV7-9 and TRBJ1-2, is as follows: DTGVSQNPRHKITKRGQNVTFRCDPISEHNRLYWYRQTLGQGPEFLTYFQNEAQLEKSRLLSDRFSAERPKGSFSTLEIQRTEQGDSAMYLCASSSPSGGYTFGSGTRLTVV.

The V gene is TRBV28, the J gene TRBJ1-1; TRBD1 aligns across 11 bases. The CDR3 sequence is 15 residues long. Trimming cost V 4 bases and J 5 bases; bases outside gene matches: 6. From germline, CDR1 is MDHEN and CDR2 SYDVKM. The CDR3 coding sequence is TGTGCCAGCAGTTCACTGGGACAGGGGGGTACTGAAGCTTTCTTT. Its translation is CASSSLGQGGTEAFF.